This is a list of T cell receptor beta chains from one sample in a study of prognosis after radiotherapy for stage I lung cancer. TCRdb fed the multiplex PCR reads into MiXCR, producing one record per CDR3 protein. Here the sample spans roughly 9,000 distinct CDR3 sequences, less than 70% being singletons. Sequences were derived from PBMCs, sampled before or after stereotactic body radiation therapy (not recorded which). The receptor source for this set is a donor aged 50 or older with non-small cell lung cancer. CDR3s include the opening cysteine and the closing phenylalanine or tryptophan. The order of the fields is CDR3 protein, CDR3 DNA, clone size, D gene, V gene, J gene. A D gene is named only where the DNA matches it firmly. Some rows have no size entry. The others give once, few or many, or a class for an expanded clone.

CDR3: CASRIEGNQPQHF
DNA: TGTGCCAGCAGGATAGAGGGAAACCAGCCCCAGCATTTT
size: NA
D: NA
V: TRBV6-2/TRBV6-3
J: TRBJ1-5

CDR3: CASSLGPSGSGRPYEQYF
DNA: TGTGCCAGCAGCTTAGGCCCCTCCGGTAGCGGGAGACCCTACGAGCAGTACTTC
size: many
D: TRBD2
V: TRBV7-2
J: TRBJ2-7

CDR3: CASSLNPGTSPLHF
DNA: TGTGCCAGCAGCCTTAATCCAGGGACTTCACCCCTCCACTTT
size: NA
D: NA
V: TRBV7-2
J: TRBJ1-6

CDR3: CASSNAWGPTGKLFF
DNA: TGTGCCAGCAGCAATGCGTGGGGACCCACGGGAAAACTGTTTTTT
size: NA
D: NA
V: TRBV28
J: TRBJ1-4

CDR3: CATSRAGEFNTGELFF
DNA: TGTGCCACCAGCAGAGCGGGCGAATTTAACACCGGGGAGCTGTTTTTT
size: medium-sized
D: NA
V: TRBV15
J: TRBJ2-2

CDR3: CASSSPVGGEQFF
DNA: TGTGCCAGCAGTTCCCCTGTAGGGGGTGAGCAGTTCTTC
size: once
D: NA
V: TRBV28
J: TRBJ2-1

CDR3: CASSYGLTGELFF
DNA: TGTGCCAGCAGTTACGGGCTAACCGGGGAGCTGTTTTTT
size: NA
D: NA
V: TRBV6-5
J: TRBJ2-2

CDR3: CASVGGGRNEQFF
DNA: TGTGCCAGCGTAGGCGGGGGGCGTAATGAGCAGTTCTTC
size: NA
D: TRBD2
V: TRBV28
J: TRBJ2-1

CDR3: CASSAEGGTQETQYF
DNA: TGTGCCAGCAGCGCCGAGGGAGGGACCCAAGAGACCCAGTACTTC
size: many
D: TRBD2
V: TRBV9
J: TRBJ2-5

CDR3: CASSLLGGGQPQHF
DNA: TGTGCCAGCAGTTTACTCGGGGGCGGTCAGCCCCAGCATTTT
size: NA
D: NA
V: TRBV28
J: TRBJ1-5

CDR3: CASSYSAKQDTQYF
DNA: TGTGCTAGCAGCTATTCAGCGAAACAAGATACCCAGTACTTC
size: NA
D: NA
V: TRBV7-6
J: TRBJ2-5

CDR3: CASSSRQGVDDQFF
DNA: TGTGCCAGCAGTTCGCGTCAGGGGGTCGATGATCAGTTCTTC
size: NA
D: TRBD1
V: TRBV6-2/TRBV6-3
J: TRBJ2-1

CDR3: CASSLGRVGGELFF
DNA: TGTGCCAGCAGTTTGGGCAGGGTTGGCGGGGAGCTGTTTTTT
size: NA
D: NA
V: TRBV12-3/TRBV12-4
J: TRBJ2-2

CDR3: CASSQAGLGNQPQHF
DNA: TGTGCCAGCAGCCAGGCAGGGTTGGGTAATCAGCCCCAGCATTTT
size: medium-sized
D: NA
V: TRBV2
J: TRBJ1-5

CDR3: CAWRTSGSHEQYF
DNA: TGTGCCTGGAGGACTAGCGGGAGCCACGAGCAGTACTTC
size: medium-sized
D: TRBD2
V: TRBV30
J: TRBJ2-7

CDR3: CASSIDGGNYGYTF
DNA: TGTGCCAGCAGCATTGATGGGGGGAACTATGGCTACACCTTC
size: NA
D: NA
V: TRBV7-3
J: TRBJ1-2

CDR3: CSASGASGRARVGNEQFF
DNA: TGCAGTGCTTCGGGGGCTAGCGGGAGGGCCCGTGTTGGCAATGAGCAGTTCTTC
size: NA
D: TRBD2
V: TRBV20-1
J: TRBJ2-1

CDR3: CASSLTPRDNEQFF
DNA: TGTGCCAGCAGTTTAACGCCTCGGGACAATGAGCAGTTCTTC
size: NA
D: NA
V: TRBV27
J: TRBJ2-1

CDR3: CASTLGRMNTEAFF
DNA: TGTGCCAGCACCTTGGGACGGATGAACACTGAAGCTTTCTTT
size: medium-sized
D: NA
V: TRBV12-3/TRBV12-4
J: TRBJ1-1

CDR3: CASSLSGRICQPQHF
DNA: TGTGCCAGCAGTTTATCTGGAAGGATTTGTCAGCCCCAGCATTTT
size: NA
D: NA
V: TRBV12-3/TRBV12-4
J: TRBJ1-5

CDR3: CASSQDGTGSEKLFF
DNA: TGCGCCAGCAGCCAAGATGGGACAGGGAGTGAAAAACTGTTTTTT
size: many
D: TRBD1
V: TRBV4-1
J: TRBJ1-4

CDR3: CASTRQGASYNSPLHF
DNA: TGTGCCAGCACAAGGCAGGGGGCCTCCTATAATTCACCCCTCCACTTT
size: NA
D: TRBD1
V: TRBV28
J: TRBJ1-6

CDR3: CAWNRGRFYEQYF
DNA: TGTGCCTGGAACAGGGGGCGTTTTTACGAGCAGTACTTC
size: NA
D: TRBD1
V: TRBV30
J: TRBJ2-7

CDR3: CASIEERGFISGELFF
DNA: TGTGCCAGCATAGAAGAGCGGGGCTTTATTTCCGGGGAGCTGTTTTTT
size: NA
D: TRBD2
V: TRBV28
J: TRBJ2-2

CDR3: CSASKQPATNEKLFF
DNA: TGCAGTGCTAGTAAACAGCCTGCAACTAATGAAAAACTGTTTTTT
size: NA
D: NA
V: TRBV20-1
J: TRBJ1-4

CDR3: CASSILTGSAEAFF
DNA: TGTGCCAGCAGCATCCTGACAGGGTCGGCTGAAGCTTTCTTT
size: NA
D: TRBD1
V: TRBV11-2
J: TRBJ1-1

CDR3: CAWIIRNTGELFF
DNA: TGTGCCTGGATAATCAGAAACACCGGGGAGCTGTTTTTT
size: NA
D: NA
V: TRBV30
J: TRBJ2-2

CDR3: CASKEKGREQFF
DNA: TGTGCCAGCAAGGAGAAGGGTAGGGAGCAGTTCTTC
size: NA
D: NA
V: TRBV28
J: TRBJ2-1

CDR3: CASSIVLQGYGYTF
DNA: TGTGCCAGTAGTATAGTATTGCAGGGGTATGGCTACACCTTC
size: once
D: NA
V: TRBV19
J: TRBJ1-2

CDR3: CASSRYESEQYF
DNA: TGTGCCAGCAGTCGCTATGAGTCCGAGCAGTACTTC
size: NA
D: NA
V: TRBV6-1
J: TRBJ2-7

CDR3: CAMGLAGNTGELFF
DNA: TGTGCCATGGGACTAGCGGGAAACACCGGGGAGCTGTTTTTT
size: few
D: TRBD2
V: TRBV7-3
J: TRBJ2-2